This T cell receptor beta chain is from a study of T cell repertoires in cytomegalovirus infection. The wider study: Evidence of both CMV infection and a matching HLA type came from public TCR beta signatures.

Germline loops: CDR1 SGHDT, CDR2 YYEEEE. The CDR3 runs 15 residues. V was trimmed by 0 bases and J by 7 bases, leaving 14 bases between them. Study-wide results and limits: Frequencies of public TCR beta families were cumulated, and this identified carriers of CMV plus the relevant HLA. Clonotypes of TCR beta that were HLA-C-restricted and CMV-specific dominated the ex vivo response.

This clonotype was found many times. No antigen is known for it. Each CDR3 protein gets one entry after TCRdb re-called the reads with MiXCR. The table records about 180,000 distinct CDR3 sequences, around an eighth of them present only once. Sequencing input: PBMCs. The rearrangement links TRBV5-6 to TRBJ2-1, with D tentatively TRBD2 (6 bases). This receptor was taken from a human donor in good health (CMV status not recorded). Some clones in this sample may be carry-over from other donors' samples. In DNA, the CDR3 is TGTGCCAGCAGCTTGGGGGTAGCGGAGGAAAATGAGCAGTTCTTC. The encoded protein is CASSLGVAEENEQFF.